What follows are 29 T cell receptor beta chains derived from one specimen sequenced in a study of blood T cell repertoires in COVID-19. Some clones are missing from TCRdb's copy, which holds only in-frame ones; the method was immunoSEQ multiplex PCR. The sample lists approximately 170,000 clones, approximately 86% seen once, with approximately 1.1% in the top ten. Sequenced material: peripheral blood. Receptor source: a man younger than 45 with acute or convalescent COVID-19.

The chain couples TRBV6-6 to TRBJ2-3; D is perhaps TRBD2 (6 bases). CDR1 MNHNY and CDR2 SVGAGI come from the germline V gene (reference sequence). The CDR3 loop spans 15 amino acids. V shed 2 bases and J shed 1 base, with 10 bases lying between them. CDR3 in amino acids: CASSYQTRRTDTQYF. Written as DNA, the CDR3 is TGTGCCAGCAGTTACCAGACTAGGCGCACAGATACGCAGTATTTT.

This clone turned up a few times. The chain has TRBV6-5 and TRBJ1-1; 10 bases map to TRBD1. V lost 6 bases and J lost 11; bases outside the gene matches: 12. This CDR3 is 14 amino acids long. CDR1 and CDR2 from the germline V gene are MNHEY and SVGAGI. CDR3: CASRKKTGGRMAFF. The CDR3, as DNA: TGTGCCAGCAGGAAAAAGACAGGGGGCAGGATGGCTTTCTTT.

The rearrangement links TRBV19 to TRBJ2-1, with TRBD2 matching 11 bases. V lost 6 bases and J lost 9; bases outside the gene matches: 10. This CDR3 has 15 amino acids. Germline V lookup: CDR1 LNHDA, CDR2 SQIVND (reference sequence). Here the CDR3 DNA reads TGTGCCAGTAGGAGGGCTAGCGGGGGGAAAGGTGAGCAGTTCTTC. It specifies CASRRASGGKGEQFF.

This clone was found once. The CDR3 loop reads CASSFGGVEDTQYF. The CDR3 DNA sequence: TGCGCCAGCAGCTTCGGGGGAGTAGAGGATACGCAGTATTTT. This chain joins TRBV5-1 and TRBJ2-3; tentatively, D is TRBD2 (6 bases). Per the germline V gene, CDR1 is SGHRS and CDR2 is YFSETQ. V gave up 2 bases and J gave up 6 bases, with 13 bases separating them. This CDR3 region has 14 residues.

The count of this clone is one. CDR3 region: CASRPGQGSNYGYTF. The CDR3 DNA reads TGTGCCAGCAGACCGGGACAGGGGTCTAACTATGGCTACACCTTC. The rearrangement links TRBV6-5 to TRBJ1-2, with 10 bases aligning to TRBD1. V lost 6 bases, J lost 0 bases, and 4 bases stayed unmatched. The length of the CDR3 is 15 residues. Germline V CDR1 and CDR2: MNHEY, SVGAGI.

This chain joins TRBV6-5 and TRBJ1-6, with D possibly TRBD1 on 6 matching bases. The CDR3 has 12 amino acids. In germline, CDR1 is MNHEY, CDR2 SVGAGI. V lost 0 bases and J 19 bases, leaving 13 bases between the germline ends. DNA for the CDR3: TGTGCCAGCAGTTACTCGGCAGGGGAGCTTCACTTT. Its translation is CASSYSAGELHF.

The V gene is TRBV2, the J gene TRBJ1-2, with 8 bases that match TRBD1. This CDR3 has 14 residues. V lost 6 bases to trimming and J lost 7 bases; unmatched junction nucleotides: 10. Germline CDR1 is SNHLY and CDR2 is FYNNEI. CDR3 region: CASRLDRAYGGYTF. The CDR3 DNA sequence: TGTGCCAGCAGGTTGGACAGGGCTTACGGTGGCTACACCTTC.

The CDR3 loop is CSVGAVQETQYF. DNA of the CDR3: TGCAGCGTTGGGGCCGTGCAAGAGACCCAGTACTTC. The J gene is TRBJ2-5, the V gene TRBV29-1, with no clear D. This CDR3 has 12 residues. V lost 4 bases, J lost 2 bases, and 8 bases lay in between. The germline CDR1 and CDR2 sequences are SQVTM and ANQGSEA.

The J gene is TRBJ1-2, the V gene TRBV28; possible D gene TRBD1, 6 bases. CDR3 length equals 13 residues. Trimming removed 7 bases at V and 7 bases at J, with 16 bases between. Germline CDR1 reads MDHEN; CDR2 reads SYDVKM. The CDR3 protein is CASTGGAGSGYTF. The CDR3, as DNA: TGTGCCAGCACCGGGGGGGCCGGTAGTGGCTACACCTTC.

CDR3 residues: CASSSTQGNTEAFF. In DNA, the CDR3 is TGCGCCAGCAGCTCCACTCAGGGGAACACTGAAGCTTTCTTT. V gene TRBV5-1 combines with J gene TRBJ1-1, with D maybe TRBD1 (5 bases). Trimming stripped 3 bases from V and 1 base from J, with 10 bases between. Germline V gene sequence: CDR1 SGHRS, CDR2 YFSETQ. The CDR3 sequence is 14 residues long.

This sequence joins TRBV15 and TRBJ1-1, with D unresolved. Trimming stripped 7 bases from V and 5 bases from J, with 8 bases between. The V gene's germline CDR1 is LNHNV and CDR2 YYDKDF (reference sequence). This CDR3 comprises 11 residues. The chain's CDR3 is CATKRETEAFF. CDR3 DNA sequence: TGTGCCACCAAGCGGGAGACTGAAGCTTTCTTT. Together with reference TRBV15 and TRBJ1-1, the CDR3 gives the full variable domain: DAMVIQNPRYQVTQFGKPVTLSCSQTLNHNVMYWYQQKSSQAPKLLFHYYDKDFNNEADTPDNFQSRRPNTSFCFLDIRSPGLGDTAMYLCATKRETEAFFGQGTRLTVV.

This clone occurred once. The chain joins TRBV6-5 to TRBJ1-2; TRBD1 matches at 7 bases. Germline loops: CDR1 MNHEY, CDR2 SVGAGI. The J segment lost 0 bases and the V segment lost 2 bases, leaving 3 bases of the junction unmatched. The CDR3 length is 15 residues. The CDR3 nucleotides are TGTGCCAGCAGTTACAGGACAGGCGCTAACTATGGCTACACCTTC. Translated: CASSYRTGANYGYTF.

CDR3: CASSLSRETQYF. In DNA form, the CDR3 reads TGCGCCAGCAGCTTGTCGCGGGAGACCCAGTACTTC. The chain joins TRBV5-1 to TRBJ2-5; D is unclear. Germline V CDR1 and CDR2: SGHRS, YFSETQ. CDR3 length: 12 residues. V lost 1 base, J lost 5 bases, and 6 bases lay in between.

The chain employs TRBV30 and TRBJ2-2; D unresolved. CDR1 is GTSNPN and CDR2 is SVGIG in the germline V gene (reference sequence). The CDR3 length is 13 residues. The V and J ends lost 3 bases and 3 bases respectively, with 8 bases between them. CDR3 bases: TGTGCCTGGAGATCTCAGGACACCGGGGAGCTGTTTTTT. This codes for CAWRSQDTGELFF.

This chain connects TRBV27 to TRBJ2-1, with D unclear. The germline CDR1 and CDR2 sequences are MNHEY and SMNVEV (reference sequence). Trimming took 6 bases from V and 7 from J, leaving 10 bases between them. The CDR3 has 12 residues. The CDR3 region has the DNA TGTGCCAGCAGCTCGTACCGGAATGAGCAGTTCTTC. Its translation: CASSSYRNEQFF.

The chain joins TRBV11-2 to TRBJ2-1; 7 bases map to TRBD1. V lost 5 bases, J lost 4 bases, and 11 bases stayed unmatched. CDR3 size: 16 residues. CDR1 is SGHAT, CDR2 FQNNGV, per germline. The CDR3 nucleotides read TGTGCCAGCAGCCCGGGACAGTTCATACAGTACAATGAGCAGTTCTTC. The encoded protein is CASSPGQFIQYNEQFF.

The chain uses TRBV30 and TRBJ2-5; 8 bases are shared with TRBD2. The CDR3 contains 13 residues. The germline V gene has CDR1 GTSNPN and CDR2 SVGIG (reference sequence). V lost 2 bases to trimming and J lost 6 bases; unmatched junction nucleotides: 5. CDR3 sequence reads: CAWSPGLEKTQYF. The CDR3 DNA reads as TGTGCCTGGAGTCCGGGACTAGAGAAGACCCAGTACTTC.

The CDR3 sequence is CASSVLAGGAGELFF. In nucleotides, the CDR3 is TGCGCCAGCAGCGTACTAGCGGGAGGTGCCGGGGAGCTGTTTTTT. The V and J genes are TRBV10-2 and TRBJ2-2; 12 bases agree with TRBD2. Losses at the gene ends were 6 bases for V and 6 bases for J; bases not matched to a gene: 5. This CDR3 spans 15 amino acids. Germline lookup yields CDR1 WSHSY and CDR2 SAAADI.

This chain uses TRBV9 with TRBJ1-1; a possible D gene is TRBD1 (5 bases). The V gene lost 0 bases and the J gene lost 9 bases, with 15 bases spanning the gap. This CDR3 is built from 14 residues. CDR1 and CDR2 from the germline V gene are SGDLS and YYNGEE. DNA of the CDR3: TGTGCCAGCAGCGTAGGACAGCCCAGTGCCCAAGCTTTCTTT. Amino acid sequence: CASSVGQPSAQAFF.

The genes are TRBV6-6 and TRBJ2-5, with D possibly TRBD2 on 5 matching bases. Germline CDR1 and CDR2: MNHNY and SVGAGI (reference sequence). The CDR3 consists of 12 residues. The V gene lost 2 bases and the J gene lost 4 bases, with 5 bases spanning the gap. CDR3 amino acids: CASSYRGETQYF. The DNA for the CDR3 is TGTGCCAGCAGTTACCGGGGAGAGACCCAGTACTTC.

V and J are TRBV15 and TRBJ2-7; 8 bases agree with TRBD2. V was pared by 4 bases and J by 2 bases, with 4 bases of the junction left unmatched. Germline V CDR1 and CDR2: LNHNV, YYDKDF (reference sequence). The CDR3 is 14 residues long. CDR3 nucleotides: TGTGCCACCAGCATAGCGGGACAAACCTACGAGCAGTACTTC. This gives the protein CATSIAGQTYEQYF.

This chain connects TRBV6-5 to TRBJ1-2; 8 nucleotides line up with TRBD1. The germline CDR1 and CDR2 sequences are MNHEY and SVGAGI. With V trimmed by 6 bases and J by 4 bases, 4 bases remained unmatched. This CDR3 is built from 13 residues. The chain's CDR3 is CASSGDRLYGYTF. CDR3 nucleotides: TGTGCCAGCAGCGGGGACAGGCTCTATGGCTACACCTTC.

This clone has a handful of counts. V gene TRBV24-1 combines with J gene TRBJ2-7; D is possibly TRBD2 (6 bases). The V gene's germline CDR1 is KGHDR and CDR2 SFDVKD. The V end was cut by 7 bases, the J end by 2 bases, with 14 bases between. The CDR3 loop spans 14 amino acids. CDR3: CATSDGGNPYEQYF. For the CDR3, the DNA is TGTGCCACCAGCGATGGCGGGAACCCCTACGAGCAGTACTTC.

This chain links TRBV5-1 with TRBJ2-3; 9 nucleotides align to TRBD2. V lost 1 base and J lost 5; bases outside the gene matches: 5. This CDR3 contains 15 residues. The germline V gene has CDR1 SGHRS and CDR2 YFSETQ. The CDR3 DNA reads as TGCGCCAGCAGCTTGAGCGGGGGGCCCGAAGATACGCAGTATTTT. Translating gives CASSLSGGPEDTQYF.

The chain recombines TRBV7-9 with TRBJ1-5, with 7 bases identical to TRBD1. Germline values: CDR1 SEHNR, CDR2 FQNEAQ (reference sequence). This CDR3 comprises 14 residues. V shed 6 bases and J 5 bases; nucleotides not matched to a gene: 7. CDR3 sequence (DNA): TGTGCCAGCAGTTCACAGGGGCAAGATCAGCCCCAGCATTTT. Its protein product is CASSSQGQDQPQHF.

The chain recombines TRBV6-6 with TRBJ2-2; possibly TRBD1 for D (6 bases). This CDR3 is built from 13 residues. Germline CDR1 is MNHNY and CDR2 is SVGAGI (reference sequence). V dropped 7 bases and J dropped 7 bases, with 13 bases sitting between them. The CDR3 DNA follows: TGTGCCAGCACCAAGACAGGCGGCGGGGAGCTGTTTTTT. Translation: CASTKTGGGELFF.

The chain is built from TRBV30 and TRBJ2-1; possibly TRBD1 for D (6 bases). Germline CDR1 reads GTSNPN; CDR2 reads SVGIG (reference sequence). V was cut by 8 bases and J by 7 bases, with 18 bases left in between. The CDR3 has 13 amino acids. This chain's CDR3 is CAKQGRALNEQFF. The DNA of the CDR3 is TGTGCCAAACAGGGTCGGGCATTGAATGAGCAGTTCTTC.

The J gene is TRBJ2-1, the V gene TRBV6-4; 13 bases match TRBD2. V trimming: 5 bases; J trimming: 4 bases; junction bases outside the gene matches: 14. The CDR3 spans 19 residues. CDR1 MRHNA and CDR2 SNTAGT come from the germline V gene. The DNA of the CDR3 is TGTGCCAGCAGTAGATATTGGACTAGCGGGGGTGTATCTTACAATGAGCAGTTCTTC. This codes for CASSRYWTSGGVSYNEQFF.

This chain uses TRBV18 with TRBJ2-3; no clear D gene. This CDR3 is built from 11 residues. V lost 6 bases to trimming and J lost 6 bases, with 7 bases between them. Germline V gene sequence: CDR1 KGHSH, CDR2 LQKENI. The CDR3 spells CASSKRDTQYF. Here the CDR3 DNA reads TGTGCCAGCTCTAAGAGGGATACGCAGTATTTT.